These 29 T cell receptor beta chains originate from one sample sequenced in a study of blood T cell repertoires in COVID-19. The repertoire was sequenced with immunoSEQ multiplex PCR; TCRdb's copy has only in-frame clones and lacks some. The sample lists about 23,000 clones; 70% to 90% were seen once. Source material: peripheral blood. These receptors all come from a human donor with acute or convalescent COVID-19. The donor label of this sample is uncertain.

The CDR3, as DNA: TGTGCCAGCAGCTTAGGGCCCCTAGCGGGAGGGGCAGATACGCAGTATTTT. Translated: CASSLGPLAGGADTQYF. The chain recombines TRBV7-3 with TRBJ2-3; 12 nucleotides line up with TRBD2. The CDR3 spans 17 residues. Per the germline V gene, CDR1 is SGHTA and CDR2 is FQGTGA. V shed 2 bases, J shed 4 bases, and the junction held 7 bases outside the gene matches. The variable domain in full, with the rest retrieved from reference TRBV7-3 and TRBJ2-3, is GAGVSQTPSNKVTEKGKYVELRCDPISGHTALYWYRQSLGQGPEFLIYFQGTGAADDSGLPNDRFFAVRPEGSVSTLKIQRTERGDSAVYLCASSLGPLAGGADTQYFGPGTRLTVL.

The V and J genes are TRBV9 and TRBJ2-3; TRBD2 agrees at 13 bases. Germline-derived CDR1 and CDR2 are SGDLS and YYNGEE. V gave up 0 bases and J gave up 2 bases; unmatched junction bases: 12. This CDR3 region has 20 residues. The CDR3 nucleotides read TGTGCCAGCAGCGTAGCTCTCACTTCGGGACTAGCGGGGCTCACAGATACGCAGTATTTT. This codes for CASSVALTSGLAGLTDTQYF.

A single count supports this clone. The chain recombines TRBV5-1 with TRBJ1-3, with D possibly matching TRBD1 (6 bases). This CDR3 is built from 16 residues. Germline assignment: CDR1 SGHRS and CDR2 YFSETQ. The germline V and J ends were trimmed by 1 base and 0 bases, with 11 bases remaining between them. The CDR3 region is CASSLTGPPSGNTIYF. The CDR3 nucleotides are TGCGCCAGCAGCTTGACAGGGCCTCCCTCTGGAAACACCATATATTTT.

This clone was observed a handful of times. V gene TRBV5-6 combines with J gene TRBJ2-7, with D perhaps matching TRBD1 (5 bases). V lost 3 bases and J lost 3, with 10 bases in between. CDR3 length equals 13 residues. Germline-derived CDR1 and CDR2 are SGHDT and YYEEEE. As DNA, the CDR3 is TGTGCCAGCAGCTCAATCCAGGGCTACGAGCAGTACTTC. Protein: CASSSIQGYEQYF.

This clone showed up just a few times. V gene TRBV19 combines with J gene TRBJ2-7; 8 nucleotides line up with TRBD1. The CDR3 is 13 residues long. Germline CDR1 reads LNHDA; CDR2 reads SQIVND (reference sequence). Unmatched junction bases numbered 4, after V lost 6 bases and J lost 3 bases. As DNA, the CDR3 is TGTGCCAGTAGATTCGGGACAGGCTACGAGCAGTACTTC. It is translated as CASRFGTGYEQYF.

The chain is built from TRBV14 and TRBJ2-2; perhaps TRBD2 as D (6 bases). The V end lost 1 base, the J end lost 4 bases, and 10 bases lay between the germline ends. The germline V gene has CDR1 SGHDN and CDR2 FVKESK. CDR3 size: 15 residues. CDR3 nucleotide sequence: TGTGCCAGCAGCCAAGCGGGAGCGGGCACCGGGGAGCTGTTTTTT. Its protein product is CASSQAGAGTGELFF. The whole variable domain, filled in from reference TRBV14 and TRBJ2-2, reads EAGVTQFPSHSVIEKGQTVTLRCDPISGHDNLYWYRRVMGKEIKFLLHFVKESKQDESGMPNNRFLAERTGGTYSTLKVQPAELEDSGVYFCASSQAGAGTGELFFGEGSRLTVL.

The rearrangement uses TRBV5-1 and TRBJ2-7; 8 bases are a match to TRBD1. The germline CDR1 and CDR2 sequences are SGHRS and YFSETQ. V was clipped by 4 bases and J by 6 bases; unmatched bases: 15. The CDR3 extends over 16 amino acids. This CDR3 is CASSLEGTGGSAEQYF. In DNA, the CDR3 is TGCGCCAGCAGCCTGGAGGGGACAGGAGGATCGGCCGAGCAGTACTTC.

This clone was picked up a small number of times. The V gene is TRBV7-8, the J gene TRBJ1-2; 7 nucleotides line up with TRBD1. Germline V CDR1 and CDR2: SGHVS, FQNEAQ. This CDR3 region has 16 residues. Trimming removed 1 base from V and 8 bases from J; junction bases left unmatched: 13. The CDR3 region is CASSLVRTGGMEGYTF. The CDR3 DNA reads as TGTGCCAGCAGCTTAGTGCGGACAGGAGGAATGGAGGGCTACACCTTC. Together with reference TRBV7-8 and TRBJ1-2, the CDR3 gives the full variable domain: GAGVSQSPRYKVAKRGQDVALRCDPISGHVSLFWYQQALGQGPEFLTYFQNEAQLDKSGLPSDRFFAERPEGSVSTLKIQRTQQEDSAVYLCASSLVRTGGMEGYTFGSGTRLTVV.

V is TRBV6-4 and J is TRBJ2-2, with D unresolved. The CDR3 contains 14 residues. V lost 0 bases, J lost 4 bases, and 6 bases lay in between. Germline V CDR1 and CDR2: MRHNA, SNTAGT. CDR3 sequence (DNA): TGTGCCAGCAGTGACTCCGTCGGCACCGGGGAGCTGTTTTTT. Translating it yields CASSDSVGTGELFF.

The chain recombines TRBV30 with TRBJ2-7; 11 nucleotides line up with TRBD2. The germline CDR1 and CDR2 sequences are GTSNPN and SVGIG (reference sequence). The CDR3 runs 15 residues. V was clipped by 3 bases and J by 3 bases; unmatched bases: 7. CDR3 DNA: TGTGCCTGGAGCGAGGGACTAGCGGAATACTACGAGCAGTACTTC. As protein: CAWSEGLAEYYEQYF.

V is TRBV19 and J is TRBJ2-5; 11 bases fit TRBD2. This CDR3 is built from 15 residues. Trimming took 4 bases from V and 5 from J; bases not matched to a gene: 6. Germline V gives CDR1 LNHDA, CDR2 SQIVND (reference sequence). DNA of the CDR3: TGTGCCAGTAGTACTGGACTAGCGGGCGGGGAGACCCAGTACTTC. It yields the protein CASSTGLAGGETQYF.

The CDR3 protein is CASSDRRDRAYNEQFF. In DNA, the CDR3 is TGTGCCAGTAGTGACCGCCGGGACAGGGCCTACAATGAGCAGTTCTTC. This chain joins TRBV19 and TRBJ2-1; TRBD1 agrees at 9 bases. CDR1 is LNHDA and CDR2 is SQIVND in the germline V gene (reference sequence). The CDR3 has 16 residues. V shed 5 bases and J 2 bases; nucleotides not matched to a gene: 7. The variable domain in full, completed from reference TRBV19 and TRBJ2-1, reads DGGITQSPKYLFRKEGQNVTLSCEQNLNHDAMYWYRQDPGQGLRLIYYSQIVNDFQKGDIAEGYSVSREKKESFPLTVTSAQKNPTAFYLCASSDRRDRAYNEQFFGPGTRLTVL.

The J gene is TRBJ1-1, the V gene TRBV19; TRBD1 agrees at 10 bases. The CDR3 length is 15 residues. Germline CDR1 reads LNHDA; CDR2 reads SQIVND (reference sequence). J was trimmed by 4 bases and V by 2 bases; bases with no gene match: 4. CDR3 nucleotides: TGTGCCAGTAGTATATCCGGGACAGGGGCCACTGAAGCTTTCTTT. Its protein product is CASSISGTGATEAFF.

The chain recombines TRBV7-2 with TRBJ1-1, with D possibly being TRBD1 (5 bases). CDR1 SGHTA and CDR2 FQGNSA come from the germline V gene. The CDR3 runs 14 residues. V was clipped by 4 bases and J by 0 bases, with 9 bases between them. The CDR3 DNA reads TGTGCCAGCAGCTCCCAGGGTTTGAACACTGAAGCTTTCTTT. Its translation is CASSSQGLNTEAFF. The full variable domain, its missing parts supplied by reference TRBV7-2 and TRBJ1-1, is GAGVSQSPSNKVTEKGKDVELRCDPISGHTALYWYRQSLGQGLEFLIYFQGNSAPDKSGLPSDRFSAERTGGSVSTLTIQRTQQEDSAVYLCASSSQGLNTEAFFGQGTRLTVV.

The V gene is TRBV5-6, the J gene TRBJ1-2, with 7 bases matching TRBD1. The junction had 7 bases not matched to a gene; V was cut back by 4 bases and J by 4 bases. Germline CDR1 SGHDT, CDR2 YYEEEE. The CDR3 sequence is 14 residues long. The CDR3 sequence is CASSADRNSYGYTF. CDR3 bases: TGTGCCAGCAGCGCGGACAGGAATTCCTATGGCTACACCTTC.

The rearrangement joins TRBV2 to TRBJ2-5; tentatively, D is TRBD2 (5 bases). V lost 1 base and J 2 bases, leaving 11 bases between the germline ends. Germline V gives CDR1 SNHLY, CDR2 FYNNEI. The CDR3 runs to 15 residues. CDR3 in amino acids: CASSEGIGGQETQYF. The CDR3, as DNA: TGTGCCAGCAGTGAAGGGATTGGAGGACAAGAGACCCAGTACTTC. Using reference TRBV2 and TRBJ2-5 for the parts outside the CDR3, the full variable domain is EPEVTQTPSHQVTQMGQEVILRCVPISNHLYFYWYRQILGQKVEFLVSFYNNEISEKSEIFDDQFSVERPDGSNFTLKIRSTKLEDSAMYFCASSEGIGGQETQYFGPGTRLLVL.

The chain has TRBV5-8 and TRBJ2-7; tentatively, D is TRBD1 (6 bases). CDR1 is SGHTS, CDR2 YDEGEE, per germline. This CDR3 has 14 amino acids. The V end lost 3 bases, the J end lost 2 bases, and 12 bases lay between the germline ends. This chain's CDR3 is CASSWDTRPYEQYF. CDR3 DNA: TGTGCCAGCAGCTGGGACACTAGACCCTACGAGCAGTACTTC.

This clone was seen a single time. The chain combines TRBV19 with TRBJ2-5, with 7 bases aligning to TRBD1. Germline loops: CDR1 LNHDA, CDR2 SQIVND (reference sequence). The length of the CDR3 is 15 residues. V lost 3 bases to trimming and J lost 4 bases; unmatched junction nucleotides: 8. The CDR3 protein is CASSIQGGYGETQYF. CDR3 bases: TGTGCCAGTAGTATCCAAGGGGGCTACGGAGAGACCCAGTACTTC.

This clone was seen more than once but under ten times. This CDR3 is CAPTEDTDTQYF. Here the CDR3 DNA reads TGTGCCCCGACCGAGGATACAGATACGCAGTATTTT. The chain is built from TRBV24-1 and TRBJ2-3, with D uncertain. The ends were cut back, 12 bases at V and 3 bases at J, with 12 bases in the middle. The germline V gene encodes CDR1 KGHDR and CDR2 SFDVKD. This CDR3 spans 12 amino acids.

This rearrangement joins TRBV7-2 to TRBJ2-7, with 9 bases lining up with TRBD1. The CDR3 is 14 residues long. Germline V gene data show CDR1 as SGHTA and CDR2 as FQGNSA. V lost 1 base and J lost 6; bases outside the gene matches: 4. The CDR3 DNA sequence: TGTGCCAGCAGCTTAGGGACGACAGGGGGCGAGCAGTACTTC. Translating it yields CASSLGTTGGEQYF.

The CDR3 reads CSAKGADTQYF. CDR3 sequence (DNA): TGCAGTGCTAAGGGGGCAGATACGCAGTATTTT. The rearrangement joins TRBV20-1 to TRBJ2-3; perhaps TRBD1 as D (6 bases). CDR1 is DFQATT and CDR2 is SNEGSKA in the germline V gene (reference sequence). V lost 4 bases, J lost 4 bases, and 6 bases lay in between. The CDR3 sequence is 11 residues long.

The genes are TRBV6-5 and TRBJ1-1, with 9 positions matching TRBD1. From germline, CDR1 is MNHEY and CDR2 SVGAGI. The length of the CDR3 is 14 residues. The V gene end was trimmed by 6 bases and the J gene end by 1 base; junction bases not matched to a gene: 3. CDR3 sequence reads: CASSTGQGNTEAFF. The CDR3 nucleotides read TGTGCCAGCAGCACGGGACAGGGGAACACTGAAGCTTTCTTT.

The V call is TRBV7-9, the J call TRBJ2-3, with D possibly matching TRBD2 (7 bases). Per germline, CDR1 SEHNR and CDR2 FQNEAQ (reference sequence). The germline V and J ends were trimmed by 1 base and 4 bases, with 15 bases remaining between them. The CDR3 contains 16 residues. CDR3: CASSLVGGGLADTQYF. The DNA for the CDR3 is TGTGCCAGCAGCTTAGTTGGGGGGGGCCTTGCAGATACGCAGTATTTT. The variable domain in full, completed from reference TRBV7-9 and TRBJ2-3, reads DTGVSQNPRHKITKRGQNVTFRCDPISEHNRLYWYRQTLGQGPEFLTYFQNEAQLEKSRLLSDRFSAERPKGSFSTLEIQRTEQGDSAMYLCASSLVGGGLADTQYFGPGTRLTVL.

The CDR3 DNA reads as TGTGCCATCAGTGAGGGGACAGTCAATGAAAAACTGTTTTTT. It encodes CAISEGTVNEKLFF. The chain recombines TRBV10-3 with TRBJ1-4, with TRBD1 matching over 7 bases. The J segment lost 5 bases and the V segment lost 2 bases, leaving 2 bases of the junction unmatched. Germline V CDR1 and CDR2: ENHRY, SYGVKD. This CDR3 has 14 amino acids.

This clone was found once. This CDR3 is CASDDRGLNTEAFF. In nucleotides, the CDR3 is TGTGCCAGCGACGACAGGGGGTTGAACACTGAAGCTTTCTTT. The rearrangement links TRBV6-5 to TRBJ1-1, with TRBD1 matching over 9 bases. The CDR3 contains 14 residues. With V trimmed by 8 bases and J by 0 bases, 4 bases remained unmatched. In germline, CDR1 is MNHEY, CDR2 SVGAGI.

The V gene is TRBV11-2, the J gene TRBJ2-2; D not resolved. V lost 3 bases to trimming and J lost 7 bases, with 6 bases between them. Germline-derived CDR1 and CDR2 are SGHAT and FQNNGV. The CDR3 extends over 12 amino acids. The CDR3 DNA reads as TGTGCCAGCAGCTTCTTAGTCGGGGAGCTGTTTTTT. This sequence encodes CASSFLVGELFF.

J is TRBJ2-3 and V is TRBV19; 9 nucleotides line up with TRBD1. Germline CDR1 reads LNHDA; CDR2 reads SQIVND (reference sequence). The CDR3 spans 17 residues. V trimming: 1 base; J trimming: 8 bases; junction bases outside the gene matches: 13. The CDR3 sequence: CASSIAAAGTGSGTQYF. The CDR3 region has the DNA TGTGCCAGTAGTATAGCTGCGGCTGGGACAGGGTCGGGTACGCAGTATTTT.

This CDR3 reads CASSIAGGVSYEQYF. CDR3 bases: TGTGCCAGTAGTATAGCGGGAGGAGTGTCCTACGAGCAGTACTTC. V usage is TRBV19 and J usage is TRBJ2-7, with 7 bases fitting TRBD2. With 1 base clipped from V and 1 base from J, the junction kept 4 bases outside the gene matches. This CDR3 spans 15 amino acids. CDR1 is LNHDA and CDR2 is SQIVND in the germline V gene (reference sequence). The full variable domain, in which reference TRBV19 and TRBJ2-7 provide the parts outside the CDR3, is DGGITQSPKYLFRKEGQNVTLSCEQNLNHDAMYWYRQDPGQGLRLIYYSQIVNDFQKGDIAEGYSVSREKKESFPLTVTSAQKNPTAFYLCASSIAGGVSYEQYFGPGTRLTVT.

The chain carries TRBV28 and TRBJ1-5; maybe TRBD1 (5 bases). The germline V gene encodes CDR1 MDHEN and CDR2 SYDVKM. This CDR3 has 15 residues. Trimming left V 2 bases short and J 4 bases short, with 12 bases between. CDR3 nucleotide sequence: TGTGCCAGCAGTTTAGTGTTGACAGTTAATCAGCCCCAGCATTTT. It specifies CASSLVLTVNQPQHF. The variable domain in full, with the rest retrieved from reference TRBV28 and TRBJ1-5, is DVKVTQSSRYLVKRTGEKVFLECVQDMDHENMFWYRQDPGLGLRLIYFSYDVKMKEKGDIPEGYSVSREKKERFSLILESASTNQTSMYLCASSLVLTVNQPQHFGDGTRLSIL.